These T cell receptor beta chains were read from a single sample in a study of cytomegalovirus exposure and HLA in healthy donors. Sequenced by immunoSEQ multiplex PCR; TCRdb stores in-frame clones only, minus some. There are about 210,000 clones in the sample; around four fifths occur only once, and about 10% lies in the top ten. The sample was PBMCs. Source of these receptors: a woman between 50 and 59 years old in good health and CMV-seropositive. Both conserved end residues are part of each CDR3. The D gene is left open where the match is weak.

v_call: TRBV9
j_call: TRBJ2-5
d_call: TRBD1
cdr3_aa: CASSAGTGHQETQYF

v_call: TRBV5-5
j_call: TRBJ1-2
d_call: TRBD1
cdr3_aa: CASSSDGTDGYTF

v_call: TRBV7-2
j_call: TRBJ2-4
d_call: TRBD1
cdr3_aa: CASSWDRTIQYF

v_call: TRBV6-1
j_call: NA
d_call: TRBD1
cdr3_aa: CAGGQGLTYEQYF

v_call: TRBV7-3
j_call: TRBJ2-1
d_call: TRBD2
cdr3_aa: CASSRRSGASYNEQFF

v_call: TRBV4-2
j_call: TRBJ1-2
d_call: NA
cdr3_aa: CASSPVLPSGLHGYTF

v_call: TRBV7-2
j_call: TRBJ2-7
d_call: NA
cdr3_aa: CASSPRVANEQYF

v_call: TRBV28
j_call: TRBJ2-1
d_call: TRBD2
cdr3_aa: CASSYLAGGPREQFF

v_call: TRBV7-2
j_call: TRBJ2-3
d_call: TRBD2
cdr3_aa: CASSSGTSGGAPDTQYF

v_call: TRBV25-1
j_call: TRBJ1-2
d_call: TRBD1
cdr3_aa: CASSAMAAKGQGAGYTF

v_call: TRBV30
j_call: TRBJ1-6
d_call: NA
cdr3_aa: CAWSAGILYSPLHF

v_call: TRBV6-6
j_call: TRBJ2-5
d_call: NA
cdr3_aa: CASSGEGQETQYF

v_call: TRBV5-1
j_call: TRBJ1-3
d_call: NA
cdr3_aa: CASYKDGGSGNTIYF

v_call: TRBV5-6
j_call: TRBJ1-1
d_call: NA
cdr3_aa: CASRPDNRGTEAFF

v_call: TRBV19
j_call: TRBJ1-6
d_call: NA
cdr3_aa: CASSEDRYSYNSPLHF

v_call: TRBV11-3
j_call: TRBJ2-7
d_call: NA
cdr3_aa: CASSLIYGRTGEQYF

v_call: TRBV6-6
j_call: TRBJ2-7
d_call: TRBD2
cdr3_aa: CASSYGTSGYEQYF

v_call: TRBV2
j_call: TRBJ1-6
d_call: NA
cdr3_aa: CASSRQEVALSPLHF

v_call: TRBV7-3
j_call: TRBJ2-1
d_call: TRBD2
cdr3_aa: CASSQRSGGSNEQFF

v_call: TRBV4-1
j_call: TRBJ2-1
d_call: TRBD2
cdr3_aa: CASRQVGTKYNEQFF

v_call: TRBV9
j_call: TRBJ1-1
d_call: TRBD1
cdr3_aa: CASSTRQGDAFF

v_call: TRBV29-1
j_call: TRBJ2-2
d_call: NA
cdr3_aa: CSGRENTGELFF

v_call: TRBV4-1
j_call: TRBJ1-4
d_call: TRBD1
cdr3_aa: CASSPRDRGNEKLFF

v_call: TRBV12-2
j_call: TRBJ2-3
d_call: NA
cdr3_aa: CASLLARGPTDTQYF

v_call: TRBV5-5
j_call: TRBJ1-6
d_call: NA
cdr3_aa: CASSLIPDSPLHF

v_call: TRBV5-1
j_call: TRBJ2-6
d_call: NA
cdr3_aa: CASSLLVGSGSGANVLTF

v_call: TRBV7-2
j_call: TRBJ2-5
d_call: NA
cdr3_aa: CASSLALLQGYQETQYF

v_call: TRBV9
j_call: TRBJ2-2
d_call: NA
cdr3_aa: CASSAQGSNTGELFF

v_call: TRBV30
j_call: TRBJ1-4
d_call: NA
cdr3_aa: CAWSVNFATNEKLFF

v_call: TRBV29-1
j_call: TRBJ1-2
d_call: NA
cdr3_aa: CSVQGLAGYTF

v_call: TRBV28
j_call: TRBJ2-7
d_call: NA
cdr3_aa: CASRDRRVITSYEQYF

v_call: TRBV5-1
j_call: TRBJ2-1
d_call: NA
cdr3_aa: CASSFQNNEQFF

v_call: TRBV21-1
j_call: TRBJ1-1
d_call: NA
cdr3_aa: CASENPRRLEAFF

v_call: TRBV27
j_call: TRBJ1-1
d_call: TRBD1
cdr3_aa: CASSPRAGTGLAEAFF

v_call: TRBV19
j_call: TRBJ2-5
d_call: TRBD1
cdr3_aa: CASSKKGDRAYQETQYF

v_call: TRBV5-1
j_call: TRBJ1-2
d_call: NA
cdr3_aa: CASSLDGGTGNVYGYTF

v_call: TRBV28
j_call: TRBJ1-4
d_call: NA
cdr3_aa: CASKEGVNEKLFF

v_call: TRBV6-5
j_call: TRBJ2-7
d_call: NA
cdr3_aa: CASSNQGFGSYEQYF

v_call: TRBV10-1
j_call: TRBJ1-1
d_call: NA
cdr3_aa: CASSESVGGEATEAFF

v_call: TRBV9
j_call: TRBJ2-3
d_call: TRBD1
cdr3_aa: CASSARQGNTDTQYF

v_call: TRBV10-3
j_call: TRBJ2-3
d_call: TRBD2
cdr3_aa: CAAQSSGGATDTQYF

v_call: TRBV19
j_call: TRBJ1-5
d_call: NA
cdr3_aa: CASSITDQPQHF